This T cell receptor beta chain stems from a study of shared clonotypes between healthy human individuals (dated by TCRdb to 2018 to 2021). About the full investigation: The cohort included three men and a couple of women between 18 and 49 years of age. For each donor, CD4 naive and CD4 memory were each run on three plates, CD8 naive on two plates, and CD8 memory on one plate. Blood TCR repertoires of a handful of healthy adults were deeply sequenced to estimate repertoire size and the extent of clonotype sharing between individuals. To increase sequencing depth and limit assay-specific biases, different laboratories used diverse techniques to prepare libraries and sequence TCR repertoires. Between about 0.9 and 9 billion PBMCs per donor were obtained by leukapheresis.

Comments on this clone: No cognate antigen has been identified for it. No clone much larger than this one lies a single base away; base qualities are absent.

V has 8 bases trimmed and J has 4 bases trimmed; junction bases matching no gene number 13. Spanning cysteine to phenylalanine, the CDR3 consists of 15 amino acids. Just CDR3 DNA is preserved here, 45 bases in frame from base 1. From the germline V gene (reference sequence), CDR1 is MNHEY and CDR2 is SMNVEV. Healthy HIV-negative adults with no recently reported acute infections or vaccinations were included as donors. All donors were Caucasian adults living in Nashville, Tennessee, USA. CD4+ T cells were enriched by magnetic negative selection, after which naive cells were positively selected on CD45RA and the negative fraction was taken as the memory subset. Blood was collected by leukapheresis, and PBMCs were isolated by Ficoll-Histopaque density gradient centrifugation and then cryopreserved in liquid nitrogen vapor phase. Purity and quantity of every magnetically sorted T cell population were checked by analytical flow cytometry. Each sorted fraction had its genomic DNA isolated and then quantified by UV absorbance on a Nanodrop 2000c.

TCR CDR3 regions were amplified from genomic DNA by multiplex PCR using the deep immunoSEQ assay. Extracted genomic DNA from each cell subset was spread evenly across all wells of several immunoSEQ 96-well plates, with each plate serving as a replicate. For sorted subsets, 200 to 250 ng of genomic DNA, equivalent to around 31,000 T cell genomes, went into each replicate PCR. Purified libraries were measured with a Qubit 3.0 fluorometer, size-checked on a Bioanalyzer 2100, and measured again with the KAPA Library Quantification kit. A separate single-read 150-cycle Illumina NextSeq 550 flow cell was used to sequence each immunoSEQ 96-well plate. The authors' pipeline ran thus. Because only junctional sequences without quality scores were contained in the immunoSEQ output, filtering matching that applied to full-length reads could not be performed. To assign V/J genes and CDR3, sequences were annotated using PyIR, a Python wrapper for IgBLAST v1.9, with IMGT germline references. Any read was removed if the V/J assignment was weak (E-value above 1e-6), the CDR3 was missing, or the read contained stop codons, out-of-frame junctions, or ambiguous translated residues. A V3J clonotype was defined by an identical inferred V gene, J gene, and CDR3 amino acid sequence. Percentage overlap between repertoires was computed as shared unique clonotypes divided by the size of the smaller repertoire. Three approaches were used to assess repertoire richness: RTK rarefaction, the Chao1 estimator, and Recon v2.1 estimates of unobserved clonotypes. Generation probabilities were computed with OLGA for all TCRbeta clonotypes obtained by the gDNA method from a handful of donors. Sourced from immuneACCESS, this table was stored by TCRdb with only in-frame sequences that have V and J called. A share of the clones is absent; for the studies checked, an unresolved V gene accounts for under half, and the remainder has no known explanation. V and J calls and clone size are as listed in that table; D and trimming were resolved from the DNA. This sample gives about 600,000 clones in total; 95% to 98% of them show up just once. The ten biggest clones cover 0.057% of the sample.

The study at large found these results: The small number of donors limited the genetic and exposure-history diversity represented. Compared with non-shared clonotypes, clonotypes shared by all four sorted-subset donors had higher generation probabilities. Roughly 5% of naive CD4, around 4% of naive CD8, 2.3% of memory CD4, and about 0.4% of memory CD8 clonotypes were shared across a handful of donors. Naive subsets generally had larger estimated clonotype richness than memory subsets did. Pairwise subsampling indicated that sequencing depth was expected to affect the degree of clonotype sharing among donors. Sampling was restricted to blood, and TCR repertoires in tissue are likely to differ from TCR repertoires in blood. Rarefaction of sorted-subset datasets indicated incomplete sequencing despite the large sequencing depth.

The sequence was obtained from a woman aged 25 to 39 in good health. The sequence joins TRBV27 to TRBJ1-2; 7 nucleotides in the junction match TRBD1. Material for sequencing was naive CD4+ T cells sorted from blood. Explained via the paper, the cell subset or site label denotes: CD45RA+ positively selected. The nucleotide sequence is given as TGTGCCAGCGGGCCGGTGGACAGGCGATCCTATGGCTACACCTTC. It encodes CASGPVDRRSYGYTF.